This T cell receptor beta chain came from a study of T-cell memory formation after mild COVID-19 (dated by TCRdb to 2020 to 2023). About the full investigation: TCR sequence clusters from the two donors were found to be largely donor specific. The cohort comprised two young, previously healthy adult volunteers, one female and one male. In two donors, T-cell clones that expanded and contracted after mild COVID-19 were tracked by sequencing TCRalpha and TCRbeta repertoires over time.

The CDR3 measures 15 amino acids from cysteine to phenylalanine. Left in the record is the CDR3 DNA by itself, 45 bases read in frame from the first base. The germline V gene specifies SGHTA as CDR1 and FQGNSA as CDR2. Between the V and J ends, shortened by 8 bases and 0 bases respectively, the junction contains 15 bases. Ficoll-Paque density gradient centrifugation was used to isolate PBMCs. Overall study results and their limits: SARS-CoV-2 specificity was not confirmed for the second-wave clones peaking on day 37. The study included only a couple of mild cases, and larger cohorts that include severe cases with pre-infection samples were judged to be necessary. Contracting CD4+ clones were found mainly in CM and EM memory subsets, while CD8+ clones were enriched in EMRA. Some responding clones were detected in pre-infection memory, which suggested that pre-existing cross-reactive memory T cells had joined the SARS-CoV-2 response. Clones contracting from day 15 to 85 had balanced CD4/CD8 phenotypes, while a second wave expanding from day 15 to 37 was biased towards CD4+.

About this clonotype itself: Its antigen is still unknown. Base qualities were left out, and no much larger clone turns up one base away.

Sequencing took place on an Illumina NovaSeq 6000. TCRalpha and TCRbeta cDNA libraries were constructed by 5'RACE with constant-segment primers, with sample barcodes and unique molecular identifiers being introduced. Trizol reagent was used to extract RNA from every sample. Library amplification was performed in two PCR steps, and a second sample barcode and Illumina TruSeq adapters were introduced in the second step. Libraries were sequenced on an Illumina NovaSeq with 2 x 150 bp paired-end reads. The published analysis was carried out like this. Demultiplexing of reads and collapsing into UMI-guided consensus sequences were performed with migec v1.2.7. Using mixcr v2.1.11, the UMI consensuses were aligned to TRA and TRB V and J templates and assembled into clonotypes. Expanded or contracted clonotypes were those called significant by both edgeR and NoisET, with noise models trained on biological replicates. For edgeR calls, the thresholds were a false discovery rate-adjusted p below 0.01 and a log2 fold-change of 1. As an exploratory analysis of dynamics, PCA with hierarchical clustering was applied to max-normalized trajectories of the 1000 most abundant clonotypes. Separately sequenced CD4+ and CD8+ repertoires were used to assign a CD4 or CD8 phenotype to each responding clone. Clones were called with MiXCR by TCRdb after fastp trimmed the public reads at Q25, and only in-frame beta chains were retained. Every entry covers one CDR3 protein and lists the most common genes and DNA from its rows. TCRdb, not the original authors, processed these V and J calls. The sample yields roughly 250,000 distinct CDR3 sequences; 16% were counted once. The top ten clones comprise 3% to 4.5% of the sample.

Here the chain combines TRBV7-2 and TRBJ2-3; the D segment might be TRBD1 or TRBD2, since each matches 5 bases. The source is a man between 18 and 29 years old who had mild COVID-19 (a few samples of this study predate the infection). The sample titles of this study are shuffled in the database, so cell type and time point are left out; the donor was told from shared clones. The specimen was PBMCs or a T cell subset sorted from them (not recorded which). The DNA sequence is as follows: TGTGCCAGCGGGACCGCTATCCCTAGCACAGATACGCAGTATTTT. Its amino acids are CASGTAIPSTDTQYF. With the rest looked up from the reference TRBV7-2 and TRBJ2-3 genes rather than sequenced, the full variable domain is GAGVSQSPSNKVTEKGKDVELRCDPISGHTALYWYRQSLGQGLEFLIYFQGNSAPDKSGLPSDRFSAERTGGSVSTLTIQRTQQEDSAVYLCASGTAIPSTDTQYFGPGTRLTVL.